This T cell receptor beta chain was sequenced in a study of T-cell memory formation after mild COVID-19. TCRdb passed the 5' RACE reads through MiXCR, listing each CDR3 protein once. This repertoire shows about 320,000 distinct CDR3 sequences, more than 13% found once; its top ten account for roughly a fifth. The length of the CDR3 is 16 residues. Germline CDR1 MGHRA, CDR2 YSYEKL. Germline trimming cut 4 bases from V and 0 bases from J; bases unmatched to any gene: 6. The TCR originated in a man aged 18 to 30 who had mild COVID-19 (a few samples of this study predate the infection). Cell type and time point are not known. Source material: PBMCs or a T cell subset sorted from them (not recorded which). This rearrangement joins TRBV4-1 to TRBJ2-7; 10 nucleotides line up with TRBD1. The DNA of the CDR3 is TGCGCCAGCAGCCTCGCCGGGACAGGGGTCTCCTACGAGCAGTACTTC. Translated: CASSLAGTGVSYEQYF.